This record looks at one T cell receptor (beta chain) sequence and its context. The antigen is unknown. It was with 60 Vbeta and 13 Jbeta primers that the PCR ran. Assay: immunoSEQ multiplex PCR; the TCRdb copy retains only in-frame clones and omits some. This table lists roughly 120,000 clones. This CDR3 is built from 14 residues. Trimming stripped 5 bases from V and 0 bases from J, with 10 bases between. Germline CDR1 and CDR2: MNHEY and SVGAGI. This entry is derived from a study of cytomegalovirus exposure and HLA in healthy donors. Study findings and constraints: Based on reports, TCR beta sequences accurately predicted HLA-A and HLA-B alleles for most subjects. Links to common viral pathogens appeared, in a later analysis, for several of the most significant clusters. It was reportedly the case that the classifier diagnosed cytomegalovirus status with high specificity and sensitivity. In an earlier analysis, productive rearrangement rates for most beta V segments clustered near 90% or 30%.

The chain recombines TRBV6-5 with TRBJ1-1, with D uncertain. The receptor was derived from a man between 18 and 29 years old in good health and CMV-seronegative. The sample consisted of PBMCs. The CDR3 nucleotides are TGTGCCAGCAGTCCCCTAATGATGAACACTGAAGCTTTCTTT. Translation gives CASSPLMMNTEAFF.